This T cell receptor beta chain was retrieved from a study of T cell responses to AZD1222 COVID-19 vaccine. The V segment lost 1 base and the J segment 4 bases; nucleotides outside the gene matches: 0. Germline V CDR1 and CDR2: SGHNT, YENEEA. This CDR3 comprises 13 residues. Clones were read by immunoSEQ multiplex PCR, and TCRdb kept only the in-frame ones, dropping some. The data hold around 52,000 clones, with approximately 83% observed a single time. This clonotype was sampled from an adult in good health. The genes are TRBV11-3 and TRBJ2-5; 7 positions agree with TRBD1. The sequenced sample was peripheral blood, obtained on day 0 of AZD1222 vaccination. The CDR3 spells CASSLGQGETQYF. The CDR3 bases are TGTGCCAGCAGCTTAGGACAGGGAGAGACCCAGTACTTC.